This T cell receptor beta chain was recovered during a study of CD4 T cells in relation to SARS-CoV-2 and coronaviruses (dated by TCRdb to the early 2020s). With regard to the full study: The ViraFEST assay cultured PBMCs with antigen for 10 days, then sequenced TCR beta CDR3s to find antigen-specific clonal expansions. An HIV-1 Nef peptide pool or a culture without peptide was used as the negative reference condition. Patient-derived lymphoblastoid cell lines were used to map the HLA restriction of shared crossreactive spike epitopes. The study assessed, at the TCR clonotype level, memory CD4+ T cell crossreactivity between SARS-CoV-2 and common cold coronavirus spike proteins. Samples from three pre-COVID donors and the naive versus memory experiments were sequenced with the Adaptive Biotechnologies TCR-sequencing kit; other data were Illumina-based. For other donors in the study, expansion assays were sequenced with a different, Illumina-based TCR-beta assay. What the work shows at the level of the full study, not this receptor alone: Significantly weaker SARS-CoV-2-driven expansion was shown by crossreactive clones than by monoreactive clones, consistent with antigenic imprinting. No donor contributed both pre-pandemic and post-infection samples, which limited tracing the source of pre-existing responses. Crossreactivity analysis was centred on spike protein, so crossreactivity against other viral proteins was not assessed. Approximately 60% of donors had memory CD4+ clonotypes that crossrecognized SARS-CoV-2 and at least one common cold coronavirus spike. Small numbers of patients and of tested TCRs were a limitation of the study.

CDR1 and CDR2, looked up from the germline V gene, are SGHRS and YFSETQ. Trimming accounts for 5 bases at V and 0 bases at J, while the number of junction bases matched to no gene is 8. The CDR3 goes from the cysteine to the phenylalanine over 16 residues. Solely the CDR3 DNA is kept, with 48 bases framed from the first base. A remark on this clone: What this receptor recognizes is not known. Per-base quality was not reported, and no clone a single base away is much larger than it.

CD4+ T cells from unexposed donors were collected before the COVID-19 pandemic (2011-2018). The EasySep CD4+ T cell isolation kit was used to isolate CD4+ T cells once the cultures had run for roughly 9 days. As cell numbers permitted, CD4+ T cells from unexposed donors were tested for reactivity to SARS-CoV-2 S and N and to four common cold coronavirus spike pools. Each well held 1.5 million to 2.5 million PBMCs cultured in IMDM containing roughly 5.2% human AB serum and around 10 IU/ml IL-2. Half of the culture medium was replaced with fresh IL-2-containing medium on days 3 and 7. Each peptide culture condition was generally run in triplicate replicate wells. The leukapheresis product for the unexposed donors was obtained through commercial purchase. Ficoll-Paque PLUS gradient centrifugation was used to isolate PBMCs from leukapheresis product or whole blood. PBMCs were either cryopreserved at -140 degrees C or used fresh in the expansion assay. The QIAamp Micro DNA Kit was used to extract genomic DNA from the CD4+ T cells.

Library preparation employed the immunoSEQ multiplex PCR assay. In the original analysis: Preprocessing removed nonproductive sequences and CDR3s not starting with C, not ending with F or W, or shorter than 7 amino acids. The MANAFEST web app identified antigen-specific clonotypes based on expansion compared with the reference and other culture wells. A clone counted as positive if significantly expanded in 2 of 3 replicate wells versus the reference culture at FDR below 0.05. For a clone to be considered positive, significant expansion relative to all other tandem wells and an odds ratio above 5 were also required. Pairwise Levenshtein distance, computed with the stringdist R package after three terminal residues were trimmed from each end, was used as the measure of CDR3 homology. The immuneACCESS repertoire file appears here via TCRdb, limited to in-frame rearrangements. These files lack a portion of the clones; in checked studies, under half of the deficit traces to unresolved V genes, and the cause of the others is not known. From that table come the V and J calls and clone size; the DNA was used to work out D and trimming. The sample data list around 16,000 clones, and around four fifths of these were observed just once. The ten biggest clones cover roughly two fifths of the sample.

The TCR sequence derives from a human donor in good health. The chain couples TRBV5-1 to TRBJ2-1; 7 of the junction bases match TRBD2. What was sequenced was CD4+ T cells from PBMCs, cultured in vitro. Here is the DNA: TGCGCCAGCAGACCCCCTAGCGGAATCTCCTACAATGAGCAGTTCTTC. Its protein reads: CASRPPSGISYNEQFF.